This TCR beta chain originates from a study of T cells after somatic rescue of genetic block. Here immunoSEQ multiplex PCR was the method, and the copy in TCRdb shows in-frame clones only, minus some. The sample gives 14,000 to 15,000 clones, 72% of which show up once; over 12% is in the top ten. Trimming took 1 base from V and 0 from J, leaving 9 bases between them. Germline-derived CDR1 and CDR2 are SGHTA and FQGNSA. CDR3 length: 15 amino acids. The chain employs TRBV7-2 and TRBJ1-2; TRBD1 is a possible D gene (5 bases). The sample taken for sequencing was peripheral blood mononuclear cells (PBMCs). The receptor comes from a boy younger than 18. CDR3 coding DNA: TGTGCCAGCAGCTTAGTTCAGGGTTCTAACTATGGCTACACCTTC. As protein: CASSLVQGSNYGYTF. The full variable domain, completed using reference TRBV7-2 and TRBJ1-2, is GAGVSQSPSNKVTEKGKDVELRCDPISGHTALYWYRQSLGQGLEFLIYFQGNSAPDKSGLPSDRFSAERTGGSVSTLTIQRTQQEDSAVYLCASSLVQGSNYGYTFGSGTRLTVV.